The 27 T cell receptor beta chains below were found in one sample sequenced in a study of post-analysis software for immune sequencing data (dated by TCRdb to between 2014 and 2017). The paper's findings and limits, for the study overall: Patients showed significantly higher frequencies than controls for about five TRBV segments, among them TRBV5-6, TRBV5-1 and TRBV20-1.

Libraries were prepared through PCR. Sequenced on an Illumina HiSeq 2500. Unique molecular identifiers were incorporated into TCR beta cDNA libraries to reduce PCR and sequencing biases. TCRdb applied fastp at Q25 and MiXCR to the public reads, then kept only in-frame beta chains. Each CDR3 protein gets just one entry, which takes the most common genes and DNA from the rows behind it. A total of around 440,000 distinct CDR3 sequences appear in this sample, 40% to 55% of them only once. The top ten constitute 9.5% to 13% of the sample. No antigen has been identified for these receptors. Specimen: blood. The receptors derive from a girl aged 10 to 17 with multiple sclerosis.

This clonotype was detected a few times. This chain links TRBV29-1 with TRBJ1-1; maybe TRBD1 (5 bases). Per germline, CDR1 SQVTM and CDR2 ANQGSEA. The CDR3 extends over 13 amino acids. V dropped 1 base and J dropped 2 bases, with 8 bases sitting between them. The DNA for the CDR3 is TGCAGCGTTGAAGCCAGGGTCAACACTGAAGCTTTCTTT. Translated: CSVEARVNTEAFF.

The chain is built from TRBV7-3 and TRBJ2-1; weak D call: TRBD2 (5 bases). This CDR3 has 15 amino acids. Germline values: CDR1 SGHTA, CDR2 FQGTGA. Trimming removed 1 base at V and 0 bases at J, with 7 bases between. The CDR3 bases are TGTGCCAGCAGCTTAAGACGGGGCTCCTACAATGAGCAGTTCTTC. As protein: CASSLRRGSYNEQFF.

The chain is built from TRBV27 and TRBJ2-1; the match to TRBD2 covers 11 bases. The CDR3 is made up of 14 amino acids. CDR1 MNHEY and CDR2 SMNVEV come from the germline V gene (reference sequence). Unmatched junction bases numbered 5, after V lost 7 bases and J lost 6 bases. The DNA for the CDR3 is TGTGCCAGCACAACTAGCGGGAGTTTCAATGAGCAGTTCTTC. It translates to CASTTSGSFNEQFF.

This clonotype was counted only a few times. The chain is built from TRBV9 and TRBJ2-3; 8 nucleotides align to TRBD2. The V gene end was trimmed by 4 bases and the J gene end by 3 bases; junction bases not matched to a gene: 7. The CDR3 consists of 15 residues. Looked up from germline, CDR1 is SGDLS and CDR2 is YYNGEE. The CDR3 here is CASSPDSGRTDTQYF. DNA of the CDR3: TGTGCCAGCAGCCCCGACAGCGGGAGAACAGATACGCAGTATTTT.

This clonotype was counted between two and nine times. The chain has TRBV11-2 and TRBJ2-1, with a possible D match to TRBD1 (7 bases). The V and J ends lost 4 bases and 4 bases respectively, with 17 bases between them. The CDR3 has 16 amino acids. Per germline, CDR1 SGHAT and CDR2 FQNNGV. As DNA, the CDR3 is TGTGCCAGCAGCTCAGACAGGGTCGGGGGATACAATGAGCAGTTCTTC. This sequence encodes CASSSDRVGGYNEQFF.

In its sample, this clonotype was seen a few times. The chain is built from TRBV10-3 and TRBJ1-2; the match to TRBD1 covers 9 bases. The J segment lost 8 bases and the V segment lost 5 bases, leaving 6 bases of the junction unmatched. The CDR3 loop spans 13 amino acids. The germline gives CDR1 ENHRY, CDR2 SYGVKD. The CDR3 spells CAISHGTGNGYTF. The CDR3 DNA reads as TGTGCCATCAGTCACGGGACAGGGAACGGCTACACCTTC.

Worth noting for this clonotype: A read error is possible here, since a much larger clone lies one base away. J is TRBJ2-7 and V is TRBV27; the match to TRBD2 covers 16 bases. This CDR3 contains 17 residues. Germline CDR1 MNHEY, CDR2 SMNVEV (reference sequence). V trimming: 7 bases; J trimming: 7 bases; junction bases outside the gene matches: 13. CDR3 nucleotide sequence: TGTGCCAGCACCCGCCCGGGACTAGCGGGAGGGCCGAATGAGCAGTACTTC. Translating it yields CASTRPGLAGGPNEQYF.

This clonotype showed up just a few times. The chain carries TRBV5-1 and TRBJ1-2; D possibly corresponds to TRBD1 (6 bases). V was shortened by 2 bases and J by 4 bases, with 15 bases between the two germline ends. Germline V gene sequence: CDR1 SGHRS, CDR2 YFSETQ. CDR3 length: 15 amino acids. As DNA, the CDR3 is TGCGCCAGCAGCTTAACAGGGCAGGCTGGCTATGGCTACACCTTC. This codes for CASSLTGQAGYGYTF.

This rearrangement joins TRBV24-1 to TRBJ2-3; 7 bases map to TRBD2. Germline lookup yields CDR1 KGHDR and CDR2 SFDVKD. Trimming at V came to 2 bases and at J to 3 bases, leaving 7 bases not matched to a gene. This CDR3 is built from 16 residues. CDR3 DNA: TGTGCCACCAGTGATTGGGGGGGTATAGGAACAGATACGCAGTATTTT. Translating gives CATSDWGGIGTDTQYF.

The V call is TRBV20-1, the J call TRBJ2-3, with D tentatively TRBD2 (5 bases). Germline V lookup: CDR1 DFQATT, CDR2 SNEGSKA (reference sequence). Trimming shortened V by 2 bases and J by 5 bases, and 14 bases separated the two germline ends. The CDR3 contains 14 residues. CDR3 residues: CSARLSSYGDTQYF. In DNA form, the CDR3 reads TGCAGTGCTAGATTATCTAGCTACGGAGATACGCAGTATTTT.

The chain carries TRBV20-1 and TRBJ2-4; 12 bases line up with TRBD2. The J call is in doubt because the DNA end fits TRBJ2-7 better. CDR3 length: 15 amino acids. Germline assignment: CDR1 DFQATT and CDR2 SNEGSKA (reference sequence). The DNA of the CDR3 is TGCAGTGCTAGAGGACTAGCGGGAGCTGGGTACGAGCAGTACTTC. It yields the protein CSARGLAGAGYEQYF.

This clonotype was recorded many times. This chain links TRBV28 with TRBJ2-5; perhaps D is TRBD1 or TRBD2 (7 bases each). Trimming stripped 7 bases from V and 4 bases from J, with 19 bases between. Germline CDR1 and CDR2: MDHEN and SYDVKM. The CDR3 has 15 residues. The CDR3 bases are TGTGCCAGCAAGACTACAGGGGAGGGCCGAGAGACCCAGTACTTC. Translating gives CASKTTGEGRETQYF. The full variable domain, with the rest looked up from reference TRBV28 and TRBJ2-5, is DVKVTQSSRYLVKRTGEKVFLECVQDMDHENMFWYRQDPGLGLRLIYFSYDVKMKEKGDIPEGYSVSREKKERFSLILESASTNQTSMYLCASKTTGEGRETQYFGPGTRLLVL.

The chain carries TRBV5-1 and TRBJ2-7; D may be TRBD1 (6 bases). Per the germline V gene, CDR1 is SGHRS and CDR2 is YFSETQ. CDR3 size: 15 residues. Trimming cost V 0 bases and J 0 bases, with 10 bases left between them. CDR3: CASSLATGPSYEQYF. The CDR3 DNA is TGCGCCAGCAGCTTGGCGACAGGACCCTCCTACGAGCAGTACTTC.

The chain links TRBV20-1 to TRBJ2-2, with D possibly being TRBD2 (6 bases). Trimming removed 1 base at V and 3 bases at J, with 6 bases between. Germline CDR1 is DFQATT and CDR2 is SNEGSKA (reference sequence). CDR3 length: 13 amino acids. CDR3 coding DNA: TGCAGTGCTAGAGCGGGGGACACCGGGGAGCTGTTTTTT. It is translated as CSARAGDTGELFF.

The rearrangement uses TRBV5-1 and TRBJ2-5; a weak D match, TRBD1 (5 bases). The CDR3 contains 14 residues. Trimming cost V 1 base and J 5 bases, with 12 bases left between them. Germline CDR1 is SGHRS and CDR2 is YFSETQ. CDR3 bases: TGCGCCAGCAGCTTGTACGTGGGGCAGGAGACCCAGTACTTC. It yields the protein CASSLYVGQETQYF. Drawing the rest from reference TRBV5-1 and TRBJ2-5, the complete variable domain is KAGVTQTPRYLIKTRGQQVTLSCSPISGHRSVSWYQQTPGQGLQFLFEYFSETQRNKGNFPGRFSGRQFSNSRSEMNVSTLELGDSALYLCASSLYVGQETQYFGPGTRLLVL.

Remarks on this clonotype: At one of its ends the junction is not consistent with the germline gene, which may arise from a read error. The chain combines TRBV11-2 with TRBJ1-5; D remains ambiguous. CDR1 and CDR2 from the germline V gene are SGHAT and FQNNGV. The CDR3 extends over 13 amino acids. CDR3 amino acids: CASSLEGWPPQHF. CDR3 coding DNA: TGTGCCAGCAGCCTAGAGGGTTGGCCGCCCCAGCATTTT.

This chain links TRBV28 with TRBJ2-7, with a possible D match to TRBD2 (6 bases). This CDR3 contains 15 residues. Per germline, CDR1 MDHEN and CDR2 SYDVKM. The V gene lost 2 bases and the J gene lost 2 bases, with 13 bases spanning the gap. As DNA, the CDR3 is TGTGCCAGCAGTTTAGTGGGACTTCCTACCTACGAGCAGTACTTC. It specifies CASSLVGLPTYEQYF.

V gene TRBV29-1 combines with J gene TRBJ1-1; 8 bases align to TRBD1. The CDR3 length is 11 residues. From germline, CDR1 is SQVTM and CDR2 ANQGSEA. V shed 4 bases and J 8 bases; nucleotides not matched to a gene: 3. The CDR3 region is CSVVRTGEAFF. CDR3 nucleotides: TGCAGCGTTGTGAGGACAGGGGAAGCTTTCTTT.

This clonotype was picked up a small number of times. J is TRBJ2-7 and V is TRBV7-9, with 8 bases that match TRBD2. Germline V CDR1 and CDR2: SEHNR, FQNEAQ (reference sequence). Trimming removed 7 bases from V and 5 bases from J; junction bases left unmatched: 4. The CDR3 consists of 12 residues. CDR3 loop: CASISGTNEQYF. CDR3 bases: TGTGCCAGCATTAGCGGGACCAACGAGCAGTACTTC.

The chain uses TRBV3-1 and TRBJ1-6; D is ambiguous. Germline loops: CDR1 LGHDT, CDR2 YNNKEL (reference sequence). V lost 3 bases, J lost 15 bases, and 9 bases lay in between. This CDR3 is built from 11 residues. The CDR3 spells CASSQASDLHF. CDR3 bases: TGTGCCAGCAGCCAGGCCTCGGACCTCCACTTT.

The chain employs TRBV27 and TRBJ1-2; 7 nucleotides match TRBD1. Germline V gene sequence: CDR1 MNHEY, CDR2 SMNVEV (reference sequence). The CDR3 contains 13 residues. The ends lost 5 bases at V and 4 bases at J; junction bases unmatched: 4. The CDR3 loop is CASSLTGVYGYTF. CDR3 coding DNA: TGTGCCAGCAGTCTCACAGGGGTCTATGGCTACACCTTC.

The CDR3: CASSLDSLAGELRVAKNIQYF. The CDR3 DNA reads as TGTGCCAGCAGCTTAGATTCCCTAGCGGGAGAGTTAAGGGTGGCCAAAAACATTCAGTACTTC. The rearrangement joins TRBV11-2 to TRBJ2-4, with 10 positions matching TRBD2. V lost 0 bases to trimming and J lost 1 base; unmatched junction nucleotides: 15. The CDR3 has 21 amino acids. The germline V gene has CDR1 SGHAT and CDR2 FQNNGV.

The genes are TRBV3-1 and TRBJ2-4, with D hard to call. The CDR3 runs to 15 residues. CDR1 and CDR2 from the germline V gene are LGHDT and YNNKEL (reference sequence). V lost 4 bases and J 3 bases, leaving 13 bases between the germline ends. The DNA of the CDR3 is TGTGCCAGCAGCCGGAGTAGTCTGGGCAAAAACATTCAGTACTTC. Amino acid sequence: CASSRSSLGKNIQYF. Complete variable domain (other parts from reference TRBV3-1 and TRBJ2-4): DTAVSQTPKYLVTQMGNDKSIKCEQNLGHDTMYWYKQDSKKFLKIMFSYNNKELIINETVPNRFSPKSPDKAHLNLHINSLELGDSAVYFCASSRSSLGKNIQYFGAGTRLSVL.

The chain joins TRBV9 to TRBJ2-3, with TRBD2 as a possible D gene (6 bases). CDR1 SGDLS and CDR2 YYNGEE come from the germline V gene. The CDR3 extends over 15 amino acids. V gave up 2 bases and J gave up 3 bases, with 13 bases separating them. The CDR3 loop is CASSVNAGLTDTQYF. CDR3 nucleotide sequence: TGTGCCAGCAGCGTGAACGCGGGATTGACAGATACGCAGTATTTT.

In its sample, this clonotype was seen a few times. The rearrangement joins TRBV7-3 to TRBJ2-5; 10 bases are a match to TRBD2. The junction had 7 bases not matched to a gene; V was cut back by 5 bases and J by 4 bases. The length of the CDR3 is 15 residues. CDR1 is SGHTA, CDR2 FQGTGA, per germline. The CDR3 DNA is TGTGCCAGCAGCCTCCGCTCTAGCGGGAGAGAGACCCAGTACTTC. Its protein is CASSLRSSGRETQYF.

The V gene is TRBV25-1, the J gene TRBJ2-7; D possibly corresponds to TRBD2 (6 bases). The V gene lost 0 bases and the J gene lost 3 bases, with 12 bases spanning the gap. Germline-derived CDR1 and CDR2 are MGHDK and SYGVNS. The CDR3 length is 15 residues. The CDR3 sequence: CASSEYGDSNYEQYF. Here the CDR3 DNA reads TGTGCCAGCAGTGAATACGGGGACTCAAACTACGAGCAGTACTTC.

This clonotype came up a few times. The chain has TRBV10-3 and TRBJ2-5; perhaps TRBD2 as D (6 bases). The CDR3 sequence is 16 residues long. The germline V gene has CDR1 ENHRY and CDR2 SYGVKD. The ends were cut back, 2 bases at V and 1 base at J, with 14 bases in the middle. This chain's CDR3 is CAISERLAEGQETQYF. The CDR3 nucleotides read TGTGCCATCAGTGAGAGGTTAGCGGAGGGCCAAGAGACCCAGTACTTC.